The sequence of this T cell receptor beta chain was determined in a study of blood T cells in healthy people across ages. Collection of 9.5 to 10 milliliters of peripheral blood was performed for each donor. Germline V gene lookup returns CDR1 SQVTM and CDR2 ANQGSEA. V was trimmed by 2 bases and J by 2 bases, leaving 10 bases between them. This CDR3 is 14 amino acids long. A sample-barcoded 5' primer and a J-beta primer mix were used in a second PCR of about 7 to 11 cycles. Every sample gave at least 3 million paired-end reads containing CDR3. Via MiXCR, TCRdb re-called the 5' RACE reads, giving one row per CDR3 protein. The sample holds roughly 800,000 distinct CDR3 sequences, about 53% seen once. To note about this clonotype: What it recognizes is unknown.

Overall study findings and caveats: It was held that diversity estimates obtained from one million T cells represented underestimates.

Sequencing was performed on blood. The sequence was collected from a man at least 80 years old in good health. The chain couples TRBV29-1 to TRBJ2-1, with D perhaps TRBD1 or TRBD2 (7 bases each). The DNA for the CDR3 is TGCAGCGTTGAACAGGGGGGGCCCTACAATGAGCAGTTCTTC. This translates into CSVEQGGPYNEQFF.